Below are 6 T cell receptor beta chains sequenced from a single sample in a study of cytotoxic CD8 clonotypes in ibrutinib-treated CLL. Data came from immunoSEQ multiplex PCR; TCRdb stores just in-frame clones and leaves some out. The sample has approximately 330,000 clones, almost 80% seen once. The sequenced sample was PBMCs, obtained before ibrutinib treatment. The receptors here all came from a human donor with chronic lymphocytic leukemia.

The rearrangement joins TRBV6-5 to TRBJ2-7, with D hard to call. Germline assignment: CDR1 MNHEY and CDR2 SVGAGI. Trimming removed 8 bases from V and 4 bases from J, with 18 bases in between. The CDR3 is 14 residues long. CDR3 loop: CASGNAGPDYEQYF. The CDR3 region has the DNA TGTGCCAGCGGGAACGCCGGCCCCGATTACGAGCAGTACTTC.

The chain is built from TRBV1 and TRBJ2-7. TRBV1 is annotated as a pseudogene. The CDR3 loop spans 15 amino acids. CDR3 protein: CTSSQDSGDDREQYF. CDR3 nucleotide sequence: TGCACCAGCAGCCAAGATTCCGGGGACGACCGCGAGCAGTACTTC.

As concerns this clone: Other nucleotide sequences from this sample produce the same CDR3. The gene calls are TRBV2 and TRBJ2-5, with 9 bases identical to TRBD1. CDR1 and CDR2 (germline): SNHLY, FYNNEI. V shed 6 bases and J 5 bases; nucleotides not matched to a gene: 7. CDR3 size: 14 residues. The CDR3 is CASSPQGAGETQYF. CDR3 DNA sequence: TGTGCCAGCAGCCCACAGGGGGCTGGGGAGACCCAGTACTTC.

The chain carries TRBV30 and TRBJ1-1; the D is unclear. The germline V gene encodes CDR1 GTSNPN and CDR2 SVGIG (reference sequence). The CDR3 is made up of 13 amino acids. Trimming left V 2 bases short and J 5 bases short, with 12 bases between. The CDR3 reads CAWSMWGGTEAFF. The CDR3 DNA sequence: TGTGCCTGGAGTATGTGGGGAGGGACTGAAGCTTTCTTT.

The chain uses TRBV28 and TRBJ2-7; D gene unclear. The V and J ends lost 1 base and 5 bases respectively, with 15 bases between them. CDR1 is MDHEN, CDR2 SYDVKM, per germline. The CDR3 has 15 amino acids. The DNA of the CDR3 is TGTGCCAGCAGTTTATCCACCTCGGCCGTCGACGAGCAGTACTTC. This gives the protein CASSLSTSAVDEQYF.

The chain couples TRBV7-9 to TRBJ2-1; no definite D call. There are 12 residues in the CDR3. Germline CDR1 SEHNR, CDR2 FQNEAQ (reference sequence). Trimming cost V 3 bases and J 7 bases, with 7 bases left between them. The CDR3 is CASSFGVNEQFF. DNA of the CDR3: TGTGCCAGCAGCTTTGGAGTTAATGAGCAGTTCTTC.